This T cell receptor beta chain emerged from a study of blood T cell repertoires in COVID-19. Turning to the study itself: From the United States, Italy and Spain came samples of acute and convalescent COVID-19. T cells, B-cell-depleted T cells, or PBMCs provided the cDNA or gDNA that served as material.

The CDR3 has 14 amino acids. The ends were cut back, 5 bases at V and 5 bases at J, with 15 bases in the middle. The germline V gene encodes CDR1 LNHDA and CDR2 SQIVND (reference sequence). The table lists this clone with a count of one. Per the original data handling: Estimates of nucleated cell counts were drawn from the amplification of reference gene primers. TCRdb keeps only in-frame clones here, not all; method: immunoSEQ multiplex PCR. V and J calls and clone size are given by that table; D and trimming were obtained from the DNA. Of roughly 150,000 clones listed, roughly four fifths are singletons.

The receptor was isolated from a woman of 80 years or more with COVID-19, enrolled during active disease. Sequenced input: peripheral blood. The chain links TRBV19 to TRBJ2-5; possibly TRBD2 for D (6 bases). The CDR3 is CASSGGARRETQYF. In DNA, the CDR3 is TGTGCCAGTAGTGGCGGGGCGCGGAGGGAGACCCAGTACTTC.